This passage covers 13 T cell receptor beta chains from one sample sequenced in a study of cytomegalovirus exposure and HLA in healthy donors. Researchers ran the PCR with 60 Vbeta and 13 Jbeta primers. The table came from immunoSEQ multiplex PCR; TCRdb's copy has only in-frame clones and leaves some out. The sample shows 120,000 or so clones, about 68% of them seen only once. Sequencing input: PBMCs. The receptors derive from a woman between 45 and 65 years old in good health and CMV-seropositive.

The genes are TRBV9 and TRBJ1-1; 9 nucleotides line up with TRBD1. The CDR3 has 16 residues. CDR1 is SGDLS, CDR2 YYNGEE, per germline. V was pared by 0 bases and J by 4 bases, with 7 bases of the junction left unmatched. CDR3 DNA sequence: TGTGCCAGCAGCGTAGGGACAGGGGCGACAGGCACTGAAGCTTTCTTT. Translated, it gives CASSVGTGATGTEAFF. Looking up the rest from reference TRBV9 and TRBJ1-1 gives the full variable domain: DSGVTQTPKHLITATGQRVTLRCSPRSGDLSVYWYQQSLDQGLQFLIQYYNGEERAKGNILERFSAQQFPDLHSELNLSSLELGDSALYFCASSVGTGATGTEAFFGQGTRLTVV.

Comments on this clone: The junction does not match germline at one end; this may be a read error. The genes are TRBV6-5 and TRBJ2-5; D remains ambiguous. Germline V lookup: CDR1 MNHEY, CDR2 SVGAGI. This CDR3 comprises 16 residues. The CDR3 DNA sequence: TGTGCCAGCAGTTACTCCCACGGAACTATTCAAGAGGCCCAGTACTTC. Its translation is CASSYSHGTIQEAQYF.

The V and J genes are TRBV2 and TRBJ1-3; weak D call: TRBD1 (5 bases). CDR3 length equals 13 residues. Germline V gene data show CDR1 as SNHLY and CDR2 as FYNNEI. The germline V and J ends were trimmed by 5 bases and 0 bases, with 5 bases remaining between them. The CDR3 reads CASSTGSGNTIYF. Here the CDR3 DNA reads TGTGCCAGCAGTACAGGCTCTGGAAACACCATATATTTT.

The rearrangement links TRBV7-8 to TRBJ2-1; 12 bases align to TRBD2. Germline-derived CDR1 and CDR2 are SGHVS and FQNEAQ. J gave up 15 bases and V 4 bases, and 7 bases lay outside the gene matches. CDR3 length equals 13 residues. The CDR3 loop is CASSSRLAGAPFF. Written as DNA, the CDR3 is TGTGCCAGCAGCTCCAGACTAGCGGGAGCTCCGTTCTTC. The full variable domain, in which reference TRBV7-8 and TRBJ2-1 provide the parts outside the CDR3, is GAGVSQSPRYKVAKRGQDVALRCDPISGHVSLFWYQQALGQGPEFLTYFQNEAQLDKSGLPSDRFFAERPEGSVSTLKIQRTQQEDSAVYLCASSSRLAGAPFFGPGTRLTVL.

This clone came up a few times. The chain has TRBV29-1 and TRBJ2-7; unclear D gene. The CDR3 consists of 12 residues. V shed 4 bases and J shed 3 bases, with 10 bases lying between them. Germline V gives CDR1 SQVTM, CDR2 ANQGSEA. The CDR3 DNA is TGCAGCGTTGTAACGAACAGCTACGAGCAGTACTTC. It encodes CSVVTNSYEQYF.

V and J are TRBV4-1 and TRBJ2-5; 11 bases match TRBD2. V was pared by 3 bases and J by 1 base, with 4 bases of the junction left unmatched. Germline V CDR1 and CDR2: MGHRA, YSYEKL. The CDR3 is 16 residues long. CDR3 coding DNA: TGCGCCAGCAGCCAGTCGGGACTAGCGGTCCAAGAGACCCAGTACTTC. Translation: CASSQSGLAVQETQYF.

This rearrangement joins TRBV27 to TRBJ2-7; weak D call: TRBD2 (5 bases). The V gene lost 0 bases and the J gene lost 2 bases, with 11 bases spanning the gap. CDR1 and CDR2 (germline): MNHEY, SMNVEV (reference sequence). This CDR3 is built from 15 residues. In nucleotides, the CDR3 is TGTGCCAGCAGTTTATCGACGGGAAGAGCCTACGAGCAGTACTTC. This translates into CASSLSTGRAYEQYF.

The chain links TRBV6-5 to TRBJ1-1, with a possible D match to TRBD1 (5 bases). CDR1 is MNHEY, CDR2 SVGAGI, per germline. The CDR3 covers 15 residues. The V gene lost 5 bases and the J gene lost 0 bases, with 13 bases spanning the gap. The CDR3 protein is CASSPAGVLNTEAFF. The CDR3 DNA is TGTGCCAGCAGTCCCGCGGGGGTCTTGAACACTGAAGCTTTCTTT.

This clone was counted only a few times. V usage is TRBV5-4 and J usage is TRBJ2-2; possibly TRBD1 for D (6 bases). The V gene's germline CDR1 is SGHNT and CDR2 YYREEE (reference sequence). The CDR3 runs to 16 residues. The germline V and J ends were trimmed by 0 bases and 4 bases, with 13 bases remaining between them. The DNA of the CDR3 is TGTGCCAGCAGCTTGGACTGGACAGTAAGCACCGGGGAGCTGTTTTTT. It yields the protein CASSLDWTVSTGELFF.

The chain employs TRBV28 and TRBJ2-1, with TRBD1 identical over 8 bases. V dropped 3 bases and J dropped 7; count of bases not matched to a gene: 8. CDR3 length: 15 amino acids. CDR1 and CDR2 (germline): MDHEN, SYDVKM. CDR3 nucleotide sequence: TGTGCCAGCAGTTTCGGCGGTCAGGGGGCGAATGAGCAGTTCTTC. Residues: CASSFGGQGANEQFF.

This chain links TRBV7-2 with TRBJ2-1; the D gene is possibly TRBD1 (6 bases). The V gene lost 6 bases and the J gene lost 9 bases, with 12 bases spanning the gap. The germline CDR1 and CDR2 sequences are SGHTA and FQGNSA. The CDR3 sequence is 12 residues long. CDR3 coding DNA: TGTGCCAGCAGTCGAACAGGGCTTGAGCAGTTCTTC. Translation gives CASSRTGLEQFF.

J is TRBJ2-1 and V is TRBV5-8; 10 bases align to TRBD2. The length of the CDR3 is 17 residues. Germline lookup yields CDR1 SGHTS and CDR2 YDEGEE. The J segment lost 3 bases and the V segment lost 0 bases, leaving 6 bases of the junction unmatched. The CDR3 DNA sequence: TGTGCCAGCAGCTTGGGAAGCCTAGCGGGGGTCTACAATGAGCAGTTCTTC. The encoded protein is CASSLGSLAGVYNEQFF.

This chain uses TRBV6-1 with TRBJ2-1; TRBD1 aligns across 8 bases. The CDR3 length is 14 residues. The V gene end was trimmed by 5 bases and the J gene end by 14 bases; junction bases not matched to a gene: 14. Germline-derived CDR1 and CDR2 are MNHNS and SASEGT. Here the CDR3 DNA reads TGTGCCAGCAGTAGAGAGGGGCAGGGGGCGAGTGAGTTCTTC. As protein: CASSREGQGASEFF.